This TCR beta chain was sequenced for a study of cytomegalovirus exposure and HLA in healthy donors. Study-wide points: Rare TCR sequences dominated, though some public TCRs recurred in many donors.

Turning to this clone: Its antigen is undetermined. This same CDR3 is encoded by further DNA sequences in the sample.

The PCR used 60 Vbeta and 13 Jbeta primers. The assay was immunoSEQ multiplex PCR, and TCRdb's table has in-frame clones only and misses some. Here the sample spans roughly 180,000 clones, roughly 80% being singletons. V lost 5 bases, J lost 4 bases, and 6 bases stayed unmatched. The CDR3 runs 15 residues. Per germline, CDR1 MGHRA and CDR2 YSYEKL. The source material was PBMCs. The V gene is TRBV4-1, the J gene TRBJ2-7; 12 nucleotides agree with TRBD1. This clonotype was obtained from a woman aged 45-60 years in good health and CMV-seropositive. CDR3 region: CASSSPGQGAYEQYF. The CDR3, as DNA: TGCGCCAGCAGCTCTCCGGGACAGGGGGCGTACGAGCAGTACTTC.